Presented here are 7 T cell receptor beta chains from one specimen sequenced in a study of early stage breast cancer tumors. The repertoire was sequenced with immunoSEQ multiplex PCR; TCRdb's copy has only in-frame clones and lacks some. The sample lists thousands of clones; around three fifths were seen once. Sequenced input: normal breast tissue next to the tumor. Receptor source: a person aged 50 to 59 with breast cancer.

The V gene is TRBV27, the J gene TRBJ1-5; TRBD1 is a possible D gene (6 bases). Germline V lookup: CDR1 MNHEY, CDR2 SMNVEV (reference sequence). The V and J ends lost 10 bases and 0 bases respectively, with 16 bases between them. The CDR3 is made up of 15 amino acids. The CDR3 coding sequence is TGTGCCACCAAGGGGGAGTTTCGTAGCAATCAGCCCCAGCATTTT. It translates to CATKGEFRSNQPQHF.

Sample share makes this clone large. This rearrangement joins TRBV7-8 to TRBJ2-7; 8 bases are a match to TRBD1. CDR1 SGHVS and CDR2 FQNEAQ come from the germline V gene. This CDR3 comprises 17 residues. With 0 bases clipped from V and 2 bases from J, the junction kept 9 bases outside the gene matches. CDR3 coding DNA: TGTGCCAGCAGCTTAGCGCTTACAGGGGGACGCACCTACGAGCAGTACTTC. Encoded protein: CASSLALTGGRTYEQYF.

This chain joins TRBV9 and TRBJ2-7, with D possibly TRBD2 on 5 matching bases. The germline CDR1 and CDR2 sequences are SGDLS and YYNGEE. The CDR3 is 15 amino acids. Trimming left V 3 bases short and J 7 bases short, with 20 bases between. CDR3 sequence reads: CASSGRAEMFQEQYF. The CDR3, as DNA: TGTGCCAGCAGCGGAAGAGCGGAGATGTTTCAGGAGCAGTACTTC.

The chain couples TRBV11-2 to TRBJ2-1; a possible D gene is TRBD2 (6 bases). CDR3 size: 14 residues. The germline V and J ends were trimmed by 5 bases and 1 base, with 9 bases remaining between them. Germline assignment: CDR1 SGHAT and CDR2 FQNNGV. The CDR3 here is CASSPGTSYNEQFF. The CDR3 DNA is TGTGCCAGCAGCCCCGGGACTTCCTACAATGAGCAGTTCTTC.

The chain joins TRBV19 to TRBJ2-3; D may match TRBD1 or TRBD2 (6 bases each). This CDR3 contains 20 residues. In germline, CDR1 is LNHDA, CDR2 SQIVND (reference sequence). With 3 bases removed from V and 0 bases from J, the gap between germline ends came to 25 bases. CDR3 in amino acids: CASSIGPDFGGRPSTDTQYF. DNA for the CDR3: TGTGCCAGTAGTATTGGGCCAGATTTTGGGGGGCGGCCTAGCACAGATACGCAGTATTTT.

The chain couples TRBV5-1 to TRBJ2-5, with 9 bases aligning to TRBD2. In germline, CDR1 is SGHRS, CDR2 YFSETQ. The CDR3 has 17 residues. V trimming: 4 bases; J trimming: 7 bases; junction bases outside the gene matches: 17. In nucleotides, the CDR3 is TGCGCCAGCAGCCTAACCGGGACTAGCAGCACCAAGCCGACCCAGTACTTC. Protein: CASSLTGTSSTKPTQYF. Drawing the rest from reference TRBV5-1 and TRBJ2-5, the complete variable domain is KAGVTQTPRYLIKTRGQQVTLSCSPISGHRSVSWYQQTPGQGLQFLFEYFSETQRNKGNFPGRFSGRQFSNSRSEMNVSTLELGDSALYLCASSLTGTSSTKPTQYFGPGTRLLVL.

The CDR3 is CASSQPATTNEKLFF. The DNA of the CDR3 is TGCGCCAGCAGCCAACCCGCCACAACTAATGAAAAACTGTTTTTT. The chain carries TRBV4-1 and TRBJ1-4; D call uncertain. The germline V gene encodes CDR1 MGHRA and CDR2 YSYEKL. The CDR3 loop spans 15 amino acids. V lost 2 bases and J 0 bases, leaving 7 bases between the germline ends.